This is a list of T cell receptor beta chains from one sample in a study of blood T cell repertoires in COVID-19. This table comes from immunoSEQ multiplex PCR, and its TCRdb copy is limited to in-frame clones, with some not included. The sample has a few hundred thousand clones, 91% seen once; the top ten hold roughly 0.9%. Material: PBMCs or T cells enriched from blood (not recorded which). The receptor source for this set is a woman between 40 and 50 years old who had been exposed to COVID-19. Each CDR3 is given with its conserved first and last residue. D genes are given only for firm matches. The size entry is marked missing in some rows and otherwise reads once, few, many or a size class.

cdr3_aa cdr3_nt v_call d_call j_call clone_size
CASSPSGNTEAFF TGTGCCAGCTCACCGTCGGGGAACACTGAAGCTTTCTTT TRBV18 - TRBJ1-1 -
CASSTGNSPLHF TGTGCCAGCAGTACCGGTAATTCACCCCTCCACTTT TRBV12-3/TRBV12-4 - TRBJ1-6 -
CSVSGLGGYTF TGCAGCGTTTCGGGTCTGGGTGGCTACACCTTC TRBV29-1 - TRBJ1-2 -
CASSPLQQGVDTEAFF TGTGCCAGCTCACCTCTCCAACAGGGGGTTGACACTGAAGCTTTCTTT TRBV18 TRBD1 TRBJ1-1 once
CATSLYRGGEKLFF TGTGCCACCAGTTTATACAGGGGAGGTGAAAAACTGTTTTTT TRBV24-1 TRBD1 TRBJ1-4 -
CASSPSILGREIFTEAFF TGTGCCAGCTCACCGTCGATCTTAGGCAGGGAAATTTTCACTGAAGCTTTCTTT TRBV18 - TRBJ1-1 -
CASRMGGGSDTQYF TGTGCCAGTAGGATGGGCGGGGGGTCAGATACGCAGTATTTT TRBV19 TRBD2 TRBJ2-3 -
CASSYLGTSNEKLFF TGTGCCAGCAGTTACTTGGGGACAAGTAATGAAAAACTGTTTTTT TRBV6-2/TRBV6-3 - TRBJ1-4 -
CASSLASSAFDGYTF TGCGCCAGCAGCTTGGCATCCAGCGCCTTCGATGGCTACACCTTC TRBV5-1 - TRBJ1-2 once
CACGFNEKLFF TGTGCCTGCGGGTTCAATGAAAAACTGTTTTTT TRBV30 - TRBJ1-4 -
CATSRDPGALEQYF TGTGCCACCAGCAGAGACCCGGGAGCGCTCGAGCAGTACTTC TRBV15 - TRBJ2-7 -
CAFGRPDRDYNEQFF TGTGCTTTCGGAAGACCCGACAGGGACTACAATGAGCAGTTCTTC TRBV30 TRBD1 TRBJ2-1 -
CASSTTGGPGNTIYF TGTGCCAGCTCAACGACAGGGGGTCCCGGAAACACCATATATTTT TRBV18 TRBD1 TRBJ1-3 -
CASSEVYSPSNQPQHF TGCGCCAGCAGTGAGGTTTACAGTCCTAGCAATCAGCCCCAGCATTTT TRBV10-2 - TRBJ1-5 -
CASSQTTGFETQYF TGTGCCAGCAGCCAAACGACAGGGTTTGAGACCCAGTACTTC TRBV5-4 TRBD1 TRBJ2-5 -
CASSKTPDRAGGYTF TGTGCCAGCAGCAAGACCCCCGACAGGGCGGGCGGCTACACCTTC TRBV9 TRBD1 TRBJ1-2 once
CASSLTGTENSPLHF TGTGCCAGTAGTCTAACTGGGACAGAGAATTCACCCCTCCACTTT TRBV19 TRBD1 TRBJ1-6 -
CAWSGGTGGLNTEAFF TGTGCCTGGAGTGGGGGGACAGGGGGCTTGAACACTGAAGCTTTCTTT TRBV30 TRBD1 TRBJ1-1 -
CATSRVDRGTEAFF TGTGCCACCAGCAGAGTTGACAGGGGAACTGAAGCTTTCTTT TRBV15 TRBD1 TRBJ1-1 -
CASSLEQNFGYTF TGCGCCAGCAGCTTGGAACAGAACTTTGGCTACACCTTC TRBV5-1 - TRBJ1-2 -